Included here is one T cell receptor beta chain sequence, with context. The antigen remains unidentified. This sample stems from a study of CD4 T cells in relation to SARS-CoV-2 and coronaviruses. Study-level information: The HLA restriction of the shared crossreactive spike epitopes was mapped. Study results and caveats: Each donor contributed either pre-pandemic or post-infection samples, not both.

Clones were read by immunoSEQ multiplex PCR, and TCRdb kept only the in-frame ones, dropping some. The sample has roughly 25,000 clones, around 78% seen once. The CDR3 has 18 amino acids. V was cut by 0 bases and J by 4 bases, with 19 bases left in between. Before the COVID-19 pandemic, during about 2011-2019, CD4+ T cells were taken from unexposed donors. The cells were cultured for 10 days before CD4+ T cells were isolated. Cells permitting, SARS-CoV-2 S/N and four cold-coronavirus spikes were tested on unexposed-donor CD4+ T cells. The receptor was isolated from a human donor in good health. The sequenced sample consisted of CD4+ T cells from PBMCs, cultured in vitro. The rearrangement links TRBV23-1 to TRBJ2-1; unclear D gene. TRBV23-1 is placed among ORFs of uncertain function. The CDR3 region has the DNA TGCGCCAGCAGTCAATCCTACTTACGGCTCCCGGAGTACAATGAGCAGTTCTTC. It specifies CASSQSYLRLPEYNEQFF.